The 7 T cell receptor beta chains below were found in one sample sequenced in a study of radiation and T cells in renal cell carcinoma. The data were produced by immunoSEQ multiplex PCR, yet TCRdb's version contains in-frame clones alone and is incomplete. Of about 130,000 clones listed, 88% are singletons. Time point described: blood 2 weeks post-SBRT. Treatment specified: 15 Gy SBRT to primary tumor, nephrectomy 4 weeks later. This material consisted of blood, taken from a patient whose treatment included radiotherapy and nephrectomy. The receptors originated from a woman in her seventies with renal cell carcinoma.

The chain is built from TRBV5-4 and TRBJ1-1; D is undetermined. The CDR3 consists of 14 residues. With 1 base removed from V and 1 base from J, the gap between germline ends came to 8 bases. Germline V CDR1 and CDR2: SGHNT, YYREEE (reference sequence). CDR3 bases: TGTGCCAGCAGCTTGAAGGTGCCGAACACTGAAGCTTTCTTT. Encoded protein: CASSLKVPNTEAFF. The full variable domain, its missing parts supplied by reference TRBV5-4 and TRBJ1-1, is ETGVTQSPTHLIKTRGQQVTLRCSSQSGHNTVSWYQQALGQGPQFIFQYYREEENGRGNFPPRFSGLQFPNYSSELNVNALELDDSALYLCASSLKVPNTEAFFGQGTRLTVV.

CDR3 bases: TGTGCCAGCAGCTTGGGACAGGTTGGTTCTGGGGCCAACGTCCTGACTTTC. Residues: CASSLGQVGSGANVLTF. The rearrangement uses TRBV5-6 and TRBJ2-6, with TRBD1 as a possible D gene (6 bases). The CDR3 loop spans 17 amino acids. V lost 0 bases and J lost 1, with 11 bases in between. Germline loops: CDR1 SGHDT, CDR2 YYEEEE.

The V call is TRBV6-1, the J call TRBJ2-5; possibly TRBD2 for D (6 bases). The germline V and J ends were trimmed by 2 bases and 5 bases, with 18 bases remaining between them. Germline V gene lookup returns CDR1 MNHNS and CDR2 SASEGT. The CDR3 is made up of 16 amino acids. This CDR3 is CASSEPGLPLGETQYF. In DNA, the CDR3 is TGTGCCAGCAGTGAACCGGGACTTCCATTGGGGGAGACCCAGTACTTC.

The chain combines TRBV28 with TRBJ1-1, with D hard to call. There are 14 residues in the CDR3. Germline CDR1 MDHEN, CDR2 SYDVKM. Trimming removed 4 bases at V and 1 base at J, with 10 bases between. The CDR3 is CASSSPTENTEAFF. The DNA of the CDR3 is TGTGCCAGCAGTTCCCCCACAGAGAACACTGAAGCTTTCTTT.

This CDR3 is CASSFRQAPGGYTF. The CDR3 DNA sequence: TGTGCCAGCAGTTTCAGACAGGCCCCAGGAGGCTACACCTTC. This chain links TRBV27 with TRBJ1-2; a weak D match, TRBD1 (6 bases). Trimming removed 3 bases at V and 8 bases at J, with 16 bases between. CDR3 length equals 14 residues. From germline, CDR1 is MNHEY and CDR2 SMNVEV (reference sequence).

In the case of this clone: The junction shows a germline mismatch at one end, possibly a read error. The rearrangement uses TRBV11-3 and TRBJ2-1, with no clear D. There are 13 residues in the CDR3. Germline loops: CDR1 SGHNT, CDR2 YENEEA. The CDR3 sequence: CASSSGPNSGTVF. DNA for the CDR3: TGTGCCAGCAGCTCAGGTCCCAATTCCGGCACCGTCTTC.

CDR3 loop: CASSLVPVANEKLFF. The CDR3 DNA follows: TGCGCCAGCAGCTTGGTTCCGGTAGCTAATGAAAAACTGTTTTTT. This chain connects TRBV5-1 to TRBJ1-4; no firm D call. Looked up from germline, CDR1 is SGHRS and CDR2 is YFSETQ. The CDR3 is 15 residues long. Trimming removed 0 bases from V and 3 bases from J, with 9 bases in between.